This T cell receptor (beta chain) was identified in a study of CD8 T cells in Susac syndrome. With random hexamers, roughly 0.45 to 1 ug RNA was reverse transcribed. Multiplex PCR with immunoSEQ amplified the TCR beta CDR3 across 54 Vbeta and 13 Jbeta. TCRdb fed the immunoSEQ multiplex PCR reads into MiXCR, producing one record per CDR3 protein. This table holds under 150,000 distinct CDR3 sequences, about 93% found once. Looked up from germline, CDR1 is MNHEY and CDR2 is SMNVEV (reference sequence). There are 15 residues in the CDR3. The V end was cut by 3 bases, the J end by 7 bases, with 16 bases between. Patients with stable or active relapsing-remitting disease, all of them treatment-naive, made up the multiple sclerosis controls. Negative isolation was used for CD8+ and CD4+ T cells, and FACS enrichment was applied to TEMRA cells.

The sample taken for sequencing was CD8+ T cells from PBMCs. The receptor was derived from a human donor with multiple sclerosis. The chain couples TRBV27 to TRBJ1-5, with D perhaps TRBD1 (6 bases). CDR3 protein: CASSLMGFGGQPQHF. As DNA, the CDR3 is TGTGCCAGCAGTTTGATGGGTTTCGGGGGCCAGCCCCAGCATTTT.